The clone carrying this T cell receptor beta chain was found a few times. Its cognate antigen is unknown. Each single cDNA molecule received a unique molecular identifier. Each CDR3 protein gets one entry after TCRdb re-called the 5' RACE reads with MiXCR. The data hold just over 95,000 distinct CDR3 sequences, with approximately 11% observed a single time. This specimen belongs to a study of early T cells in non-severe SARS-CoV-2 infection. For the study at large: Chains stayed unpaired after sequencing of bulk RNA from unsorted whole blood. Regarding the study as a whole: Comparison of clonotypes with VDJdb favored anti-spike CD8 responses while missing private and CD4 specificities.

Germline V gives CDR1 LNHDA, CDR2 SQIVND (reference sequence). The CDR3 has 13 residues. The ends were cut back, 1 base at V and 7 bases at J, with 8 bases in the middle. The V call is TRBV19, the J call TRBJ2-1; no reliable D call. This TCR derives from an adult who was a healthcare worker with PCR-confirmed SARS-CoV-2 infection or an uninfected control (not recorded which). The sample consisted of whole blood, taken at baseline. In DNA form, the CDR3 reads TGTGCCAGTAGTATAGGATTTCGGAATGAGCAGTTCTTC. Amino acids: CASSIGFRNEQFF.